This entry lists 10 T cell receptor beta chains sequenced from one sample in a study of a mutant IDH1 vaccine in newly diagnosed glioma. These receptors lack a known antigen. Assay used: immunoSEQ multiplex PCR; TCRdb lists only in-frame clones, some missing. The sample lists tens of thousands of clones; about 80% were seen once. Time point: week 47, end of study. Alongside topical imiquimod, each dose of vaccine comprised 300 ug of mutant IDH1 20-mer peptide. Sequenced material: PBMCs, taken from a glioma patient whose treatment included an IDH1 peptide vaccine. These receptors came from a man aged 45 to 65 with glioma.

The genes are TRBV28 and TRBJ1-5; D uncertain. V was clipped by 1 base and J by 5 bases, with 9 bases between them. The CDR3 contains 14 residues. Germline loops: CDR1 MDHEN, CDR2 SYDVKM. Here the CDR3 reads CASSLYGDYQPQHF. In DNA, the CDR3 is TGTGCCAGCAGTTTATACGGCGACTATCAGCCCCAGCATTTT. Complete variable domain (other parts from reference TRBV28 and TRBJ1-5): DVKVTQSSRYLVKRTGEKVFLECVQDMDHENMFWYRQDPGLGLRLIYFSYDVKMKEKGDIPEGYSVSREKKERFSLILESASTNQTSMYLCASSLYGDYQPQHFGDGTRLSIL.

The chain joins TRBV25-1 to TRBJ1-5; tentatively, D is TRBD1 (5 bases). Germline CDR1 is MGHDK and CDR2 is SYGVNS. The CDR3 has 15 amino acids. Between the trimmed V and J ends, which lost 9 bases and 0 bases, there was a span of 15 bases. CDR3 loop: CARTTCRASNQPQHF. For the CDR3, the DNA is TGTGCCAGAACTACGTGCAGGGCTAGCAATCAGCCCCAGCATTTT.

The rearrangement links TRBV5-6 to TRBJ2-4; possibly TRBD2 for D (7 bases). The CDR3 length is 13 residues. Germline V lookup: CDR1 SGHDT, CDR2 YYEEEE. CDR3 amino acids: CAGGGSAKNIQYF. Written as DNA, the CDR3 is TGTGCAGGGGGGGGCAGTGCCAAAAACATTCAGTACTTC.

By share of the sample, this clone is medium-sized. The V gene is TRBV7-2, the J gene TRBJ2-7; 9 nucleotides match TRBD1. This CDR3 region has 14 residues. Germline assignment: CDR1 SGHTA and CDR2 FQGNSA. V was pared by 4 bases and J by 4 bases, with 5 bases of the junction left unmatched. CDR3 protein: CASSYGTGIYEQYF. CDR3 nucleotides: TGTGCCAGCAGCTATGGGACAGGGATTTACGAGCAGTACTTC.

V is TRBV6-5 and J is TRBJ1-1; D ambiguous. V lost 7 bases and J lost 2, with 11 bases in between. The CDR3 is made up of 13 amino acids. CDR1 is MNHEY, CDR2 SVGAGI, per germline. Here the CDR3 DNA reads TGTGCCAGCACTCGAGGACTTAACACTGAAGCTTTCTTT. Protein sequence: CASTRGLNTEAFF.

This rearrangement joins TRBV11-3 to TRBJ2-7; the D gene could be TRBD1 or TRBD2 (5 bases each). The CDR3 contains 13 residues. CDR1 is SGHNT, CDR2 YENEEA, per germline. Trimming removed 4 bases at V and 7 bases at J, with 14 bases between. CDR3 protein: CASSSGPAREQYF. CDR3 nucleotide sequence: TGTGCCAGCAGCTCGGGGCCGGCGAGGGAGCAGTACTTC.

This clone was counted only a few times. The J gene is TRBJ1-1, the V gene TRBV6-6; D ambiguous. Trimming removed 0 bases from V and 4 bases from J, with 3 bases in between. The CDR3 extends over 12 amino acids. The germline gives CDR1 MNHNY, CDR2 SVGAGI (reference sequence). CDR3 protein: CASSYSTTEAFF. CDR3 in DNA: TGTGCCAGCAGTTACTCGACCACTGAAGCTTTCTTT.

V is TRBV4-3 and J is TRBJ1-3; TRBD1 agrees at 7 bases. The CDR3 consists of 16 residues. V gave up 4 bases and J gave up 6 bases; unmatched junction bases: 12. In germline, CDR1 is LGHNA, CDR2 YSLEER. CDR3 DNA sequence: TGCGCCAGCAGCCCGAGGGTACAGGGGAGTAAAAACACCATATATTTT. Protein sequence: CASSPRVQGSKNTIYF.

This chain joins TRBV9 and TRBJ2-7; D may be TRBD1 (5 bases). V lost 0 bases, J lost 6 bases, and 7 bases lay in between. The CDR3 sequence is 12 residues long. CDR1 is SGDLS, CDR2 YYNGEE, per germline. The chain's CDR3 is CASSVGQGEQYF. CDR3 coding DNA: TGTGCCAGCAGCGTAGGGCAGGGCGAGCAGTACTTC.

The chain has TRBV7-6 and TRBJ1-4; TRBD1 matches at 7 bases. V gave up 0 bases and J gave up 10 bases; unmatched junction bases: 8. Germline CDR1 SGHVS, CDR2 FNYEAQ. The CDR3 runs 15 residues. Written as DNA, the CDR3 is TGTGCCAGCAGCTTAGCAGGGGGCGCGATGGGAAAACTGTTTTTT. Its translation: CASSLAGGAMGKLFF.